This T cell receptor beta chain was identified during a study of Graves' ophthalmopathy and Graves' hyperthyroidism. Study background: The blood sample was drawn at first diagnosis and before any treatment.

The CDR3 extends over 13 amino acids. The germline gives CDR1 SQVTM, CDR2 ANQGSEA. With 8 bases removed from V and 2 bases from J, the gap between germline ends came to 13 bases. RNA transcripts yielded amplified TCR beta CDR3 regions. HTBI primers were employed in first-round RT-PCR, then a second-round multiplex PCR followed. One entry per CDR3 protein results from TCRdb running MiXCR on the multiplex PCR reads. The table lists some 380,000 distinct CDR3 sequences, 15% of them singletons. On this clonotype: This may be a read error, as it is one base from a much larger clone.

The clonotype was recovered from a woman aged 18-29 years with stable Graves' hyperthyroidism. Input material: peripheral blood. The chain combines TRBV29-1 with TRBJ1-3, with a weak D call TRBD1 (5 bases). In nucleotides, the CDR3 is TGCAGCTCAGCAGGGTTGACTGGAAACACCATATATTTT. Its translation: CSSAGLTGNTIYF.